One and the same sample provided the 18 T cell receptor beta chains below, sequenced in a study of shared T cell receptors in the human thymus. The table came from immunoSEQ multiplex PCR; TCRdb's copy has only in-frame clones and leaves some out. The sample shows roughly 700,000 clones, roughly 90% of them seen only once. Another study also made use of these data, one on human thymus T cells.

Sequenced: thymocytes. The receptors shown here come from a boy less than two years old with a congenital heart defect.

The V gene is TRBV2, the J gene TRBJ2-5; 13 bases align to TRBD2. The germline V gene has CDR1 SNHLY and CDR2 FYNNEI. CDR3 length: 15 residues. The V and J ends lost 8 bases and 5 bases, in that order; junction bases with no gene match: 8. CDR3: CASGRTSGRWETQYF. CDR3 DNA sequence: TGTGCCAGCGGGAGGACTAGCGGGAGATGGGAGACCCAGTACTTC.

J is TRBJ2-5 and V is TRBV4-3, with 9 bases aligning to TRBD2. J lost 2 bases, V lost 2 bases, and 6 bases had no gene match. The V gene's germline CDR1 is LGHNA and CDR2 YSLEER. This CDR3 is built from 16 residues. The CDR3 DNA sequence: TGCGCCAGCAGCCAAAGGCTGGCGGGGGGGCAAGAGACCCAGTACTTC. Translating gives CASSQRLAGGQETQYF.

V usage is TRBV5-1 and J usage is TRBJ2-7; 9 bases agree with TRBD2. Germline CDR1 is SGHRS and CDR2 is YFSETQ. The CDR3 has 15 residues. The V segment lost 0 bases and the J segment 6 bases; nucleotides outside the gene matches: 7. As DNA, the CDR3 is TGCGCCAGCAGCTTGGCTGGTAGCGGGAGAGGCGAGCAGTACTTC. Protein: CASSLAGSGRGEQYF.

The chain recombines TRBV2 with TRBJ1-5; 8 bases fit TRBD1. Trimming at V came to 7 bases and at J to 4 bases, leaving 9 bases not matched to a gene. CDR3 length: 15 amino acids. Germline V CDR1 and CDR2: SNHLY, FYNNEI. The CDR3 DNA reads as TGTGCCAGCACCCACCCGGACAGGGAGAATCAGCCCCAGCATTTT. It yields the protein CASTHPDRENQPQHF. Based on the CDR3 plus reference TRBV2 and TRBJ1-5, the full variable domain is EPEVTQTPSHQVTQMGQEVILRCVPISNHLYFYWYRQILGQKVEFLVSFYNNEISEKSEIFDDQFSVERPDGSNFTLKIRSTKLEDSAMYFCASTHPDRENQPQHFGDGTRLSIL.

The chain combines TRBV6-4 with TRBJ2-1; 9 bases agree with TRBD1. The CDR3 consists of 16 residues. Germline loops: CDR1 MRHNA, CDR2 SNTAGT. With 6 bases clipped from V and 6 bases from J, the junction kept 12 bases outside the gene matches. CDR3 sequence reads: CASSLKTGGAGNEQFF. The CDR3 DNA reads TGTGCCAGCAGCCTAAAAACAGGGGGCGCTGGCAATGAGCAGTTCTTC.

The chain joins TRBV25-1 to TRBJ2-7, with 7 positions matching TRBD2. There are 17 residues in the CDR3. The V gene end was trimmed by 4 bases and the J gene end by 3 bases; junction bases not matched to a gene: 15. Germline values: CDR1 MGHDK, CDR2 SYGVNS. In nucleotides, the CDR3 is TGTGCCAGCAGTGGGGCAGGGAGGGGATGGAGCGGCTACGAGCAGTACTTC. It translates to CASSGAGRGWSGYEQYF.

The chain has TRBV12-5 and TRBJ2-5; 9 bases agree with TRBD2. Germline V lookup: CDR1 LGHNT, CDR2 FRNRAP. With V trimmed by 6 bases and J by 1 base, 6 bases remained unmatched. There are 15 residues in the CDR3. CDR3: CASGSLAGLQETQYF. DNA for the CDR3: TGTGCTAGTGGCTCCCTAGCGGGGCTCCAAGAGACCCAGTACTTC.

The chain has TRBV5-1 and TRBJ1-2; 7 nucleotides agree with TRBD1. CDR3 length: 17 residues. The ends lost 0 bases at V and 2 bases at J; junction bases unmatched: 10. From germline, CDR1 is SGHRS and CDR2 YFSETQ. The CDR3 spells CASSLGPQGDGNYGYTF. The DNA for the CDR3 is TGCGCCAGCAGCTTGGGACCCCAGGGGGACGGGAACTATGGCTACACCTTC. The whole variable domain, filled in from reference TRBV5-1 and TRBJ1-2, reads KAGVTQTPRYLIKTRGQQVTLSCSPISGHRSVSWYQQTPGQGLQFLFEYFSETQRNKGNFPGRFSGRQFSNSRSEMNVSTLELGDSALYLCASSLGPQGDGNYGYTFGSGTRLTVV.

CDR3 in DNA: TGTGCCAGCAGCTTAGGGGGGCCTGCGACCCTCCAAGAGACCCAGTACTTC. It is translated as CASSLGGPATLQETQYF. This chain connects TRBV7-6 to TRBJ2-5; TRBD1 might be the D (6 bases). V lost 1 base and J 1 base, leaving 16 bases between the germline ends. The CDR3 spans 17 residues. Germline V lookup: CDR1 SGHVS, CDR2 FNYEAQ. Variable domain in full (rest from reference TRBV7-6 and TRBJ2-5): GAGVSQSPRYKVTKRGQDVALRCDPISGHVSLYWYRQALGQGPEFLTYFNYEAQQDKSGLPNDRFSAERPEGSISTLTIQRTEQRDSAMYRCASSLGGPATLQETQYFGPGTRLLVL.

The chain has TRBV13 and TRBJ2-7; the match to TRBD2 covers 8 bases. The CDR3 consists of 17 residues. V shed 2 bases, J shed 3 bases, and the junction held 12 bases outside the gene matches. Germline V gene data show CDR1 as PRHDT and CDR2 as FYEKMQ (reference sequence). CDR3 nucleotide sequence: TGTGCCAGCAGCTTAAGTGGGACTAGGACCCTCAACTACGAGCAGTACTTC. Translation gives CASSLSGTRTLNYEQYF.

This chain links TRBV27 with TRBJ2-7; tentatively, D is TRBD2 (6 bases). Germline CDR1 and CDR2: MNHEY and SMNVEV (reference sequence). The CDR3 extends over 14 amino acids. Between the trimmed V and J ends, which lost 3 bases and 0 bases, there was a span of 9 bases. Here the CDR3 DNA reads TGTGCCAGCAGTTTCGGGCGGGACTCCTACGAGCAGTACTTC. Amino acid sequence: CASSFGRDSYEQYF.

The chain couples TRBV4-2 to TRBJ2-7; 8 bases match TRBD2. J gave up 3 bases and V 5 bases, and 12 bases lay outside the gene matches. The CDR3 has 16 amino acids. From germline, CDR1 is LGHNA and CDR2 YNFKEQ. Here the CDR3 DNA reads TGTGCCAGCAGCAAAGCACGGGAGGGGGGAGACTACGAGCAGTACTTC. As protein: CASSKAREGGDYEQYF.

The chain joins TRBV5-1 to TRBJ2-5; 14 bases are a match to TRBD2. Trimming at V came to 4 bases and at J to 5 bases, leaving 10 bases not matched to a gene. This CDR3 has 17 residues. CDR1 and CDR2 from the germline V gene are SGHRS and YFSETQ. The CDR3 coding sequence is TGCGCCAGCAGCGGCGGGACTAGCGGGAGTGGGGTGGAGACCCAGTACTTC. Residues: CASSGGTSGSGVETQYF.

This chain joins TRBV6-4 and TRBJ1-1; 8 nucleotides align to TRBD1. The CDR3 is made up of 13 amino acids. The trim removed 6 bases at V and 3 bases at J, leaving 3 bases unmatched. Germline CDR1 is MRHNA and CDR2 is SNTAGT. CDR3 residues: CASRNRGDTEAFF. The CDR3, as DNA: TGTGCCAGCAGGAACAGGGGGGACACTGAAGCTTTCTTT.

The gene calls are TRBV28 and TRBJ2-5; TRBD1 agrees at 7 bases. J lost 5 bases, V lost 7 bases, and 7 bases had no gene match. This CDR3 region has 13 residues. CDR1 is MDHEN, CDR2 SYDVKM, per germline. The CDR3, as DNA: TGTGCCAGCAATAAAGGGGGCAGGGAGACCCAGTACTTC. Its translation is CASNKGGRETQYF.

The V call is TRBV19, the J call TRBJ2-5; D is possibly TRBD2 (5 bases). The CDR3 consists of 15 residues. Germline CDR1 LNHDA, CDR2 SQIVND (reference sequence). Deletions cut 0 bases from V and 3 bases from J, with 11 bases between. The CDR3 bases are TGTGCCAGTAGTATAGATCCACTAGGGAAAGAGACCCAGTACTTC. Protein: CASSIDPLGKETQYF.

The sample holds one count of this clone. The chain employs TRBV13 and TRBJ2-3; a possible D gene is TRBD2 (6 bases). From germline, CDR1 is PRHDT and CDR2 FYEKMQ (reference sequence). Trimming removed 2 bases at V and 1 base at J, with 10 bases between. The CDR3 is 15 amino acids. The CDR3 here is CASSLRVAGTDTQYF. In DNA form, the CDR3 reads TGTGCCAGCAGCTTAAGGGTAGCGGGCACAGATACGCAGTATTTT. The full variable domain, in which reference TRBV13 and TRBJ2-3 provide the parts outside the CDR3, is AAGVIQSPRHLIKEKRETATLKCYPIPRHDTVYWYQQGPGQDPQFLISFYEKMQSDKGSIPDRFSAQQFSDYHSELNMSSLELGDSALYFCASSLRVAGTDTQYFGPGTRLTVL.

This chain joins TRBV7-8 and TRBJ1-5; D is possibly TRBD1 (6 bases). From germline, CDR1 is SGHVS and CDR2 FQNEAQ. V shed 4 bases and J shed 9 bases, with 22 bases lying between them. The CDR3 is 16 residues long. This chain's CDR3 is CASSSQTKQGVGPQHF. The CDR3 DNA sequence: TGTGCCAGCAGCTCCCAGACCAAACAGGGAGTGGGGCCCCAGCATTTT.